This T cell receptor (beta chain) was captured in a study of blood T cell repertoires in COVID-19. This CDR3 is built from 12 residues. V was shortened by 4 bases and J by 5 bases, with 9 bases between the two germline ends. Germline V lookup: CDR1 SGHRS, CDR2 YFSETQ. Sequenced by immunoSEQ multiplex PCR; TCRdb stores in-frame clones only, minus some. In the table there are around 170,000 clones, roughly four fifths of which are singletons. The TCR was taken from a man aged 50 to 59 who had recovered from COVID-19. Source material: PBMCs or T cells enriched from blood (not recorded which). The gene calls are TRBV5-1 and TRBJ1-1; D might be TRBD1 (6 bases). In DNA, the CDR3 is TGCGCCAGCAGCCTGGGGACAACTGAAGCTTTCTTT. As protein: CASSLGTTEAFF.